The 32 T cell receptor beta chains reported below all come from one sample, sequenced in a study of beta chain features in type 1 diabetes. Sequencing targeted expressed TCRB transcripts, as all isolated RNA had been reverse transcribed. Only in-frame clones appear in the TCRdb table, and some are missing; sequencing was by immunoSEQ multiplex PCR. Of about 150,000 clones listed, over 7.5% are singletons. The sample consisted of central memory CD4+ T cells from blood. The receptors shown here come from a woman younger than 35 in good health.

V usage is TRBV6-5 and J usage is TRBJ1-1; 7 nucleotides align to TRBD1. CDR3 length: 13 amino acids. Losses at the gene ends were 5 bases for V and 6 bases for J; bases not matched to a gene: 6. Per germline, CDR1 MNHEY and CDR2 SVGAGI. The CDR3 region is CASSEGQRPEAFF. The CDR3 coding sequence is TGTGCCAGCAGTGAGGGACAGAGGCCTGAAGCTTTCTTT.

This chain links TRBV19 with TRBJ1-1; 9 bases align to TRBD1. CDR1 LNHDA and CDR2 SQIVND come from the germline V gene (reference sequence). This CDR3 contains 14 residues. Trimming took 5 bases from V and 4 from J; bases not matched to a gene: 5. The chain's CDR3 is CASSPRDRATEAFF. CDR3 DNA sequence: TGTGCCAGTAGTCCCCGGGACAGGGCCACTGAAGCTTTCTTT.

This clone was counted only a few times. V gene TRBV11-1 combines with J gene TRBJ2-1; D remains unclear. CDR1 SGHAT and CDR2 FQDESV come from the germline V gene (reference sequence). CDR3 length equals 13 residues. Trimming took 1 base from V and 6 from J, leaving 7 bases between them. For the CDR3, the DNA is TGTGCCAGCAGCTTAGGGCTCTTCAATGAGCAGTTCTTC. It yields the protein CASSLGLFNEQFF.

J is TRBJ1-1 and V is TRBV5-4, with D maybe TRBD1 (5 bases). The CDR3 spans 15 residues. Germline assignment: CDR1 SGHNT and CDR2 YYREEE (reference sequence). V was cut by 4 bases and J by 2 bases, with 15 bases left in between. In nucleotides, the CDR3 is TGTGCCAGCAGCACAGGACGTCTACGAAACACTGAAGCTTTCTTT. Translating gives CASSTGRLRNTEAFF.

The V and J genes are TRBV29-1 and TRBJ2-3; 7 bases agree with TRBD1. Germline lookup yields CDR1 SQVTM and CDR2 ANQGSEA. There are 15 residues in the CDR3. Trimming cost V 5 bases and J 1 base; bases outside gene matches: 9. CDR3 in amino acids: CSVLLTGARTDTQYF. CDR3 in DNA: TGCAGCGTTCTACTTACAGGGGCCCGCACAGATACGCAGTATTTT.

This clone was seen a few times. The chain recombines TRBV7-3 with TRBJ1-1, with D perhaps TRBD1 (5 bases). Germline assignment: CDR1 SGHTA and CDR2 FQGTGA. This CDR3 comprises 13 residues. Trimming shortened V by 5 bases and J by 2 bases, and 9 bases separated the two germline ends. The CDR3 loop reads CASSATANTEAFF. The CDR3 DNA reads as TGTGCCAGCAGCGCGACAGCCAACACTGAAGCTTTCTTT.

The chain's CDR3 is CASSLDREIGLLFF. As DNA, the CDR3 is TGCGCCAGCAGCTTGGACAGGGAGATAGGGTTGCTGTTTTTT. This rearrangement joins TRBV5-1 to TRBJ2-2, with D possibly matching TRBD1 (6 bases). The V end was cut by 0 bases, the J end by 13 bases, with 16 bases between. In germline, CDR1 is SGHRS, CDR2 YFSETQ. The CDR3 has 14 amino acids.

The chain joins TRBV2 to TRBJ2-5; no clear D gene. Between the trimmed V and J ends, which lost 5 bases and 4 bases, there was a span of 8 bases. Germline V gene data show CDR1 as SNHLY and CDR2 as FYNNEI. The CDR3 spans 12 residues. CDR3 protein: CASSLVGETQYF. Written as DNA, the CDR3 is TGTGCCAGCAGTCTAGTGGGAGAGACCCAGTACTTC.

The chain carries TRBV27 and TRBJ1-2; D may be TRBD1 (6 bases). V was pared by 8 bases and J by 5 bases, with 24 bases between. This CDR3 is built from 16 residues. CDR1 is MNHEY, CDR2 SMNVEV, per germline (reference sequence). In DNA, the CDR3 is TGTGCCAGCTCATTCGGCCGGGACACTCTCCGGTATGGCTACACCTTC. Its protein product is CASSFGRDTLRYGYTF.

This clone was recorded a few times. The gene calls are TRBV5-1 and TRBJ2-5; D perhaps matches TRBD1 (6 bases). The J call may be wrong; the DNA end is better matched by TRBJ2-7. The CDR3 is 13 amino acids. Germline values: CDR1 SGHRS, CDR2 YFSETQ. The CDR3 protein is CATRTDPLSEQYF. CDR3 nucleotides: TGCGCCACCCGGACAGACCCCCTCTCCGAGCAGTACTTC.

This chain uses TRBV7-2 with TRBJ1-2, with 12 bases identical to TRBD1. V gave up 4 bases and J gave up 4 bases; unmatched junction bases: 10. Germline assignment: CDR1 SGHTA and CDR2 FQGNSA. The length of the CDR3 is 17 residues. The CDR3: CASSSAGQGARTYGYTF. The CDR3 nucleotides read TGTGCCAGCAGCTCCGCGGGACAGGGGGCCCGTACCTATGGCTACACCTTC.

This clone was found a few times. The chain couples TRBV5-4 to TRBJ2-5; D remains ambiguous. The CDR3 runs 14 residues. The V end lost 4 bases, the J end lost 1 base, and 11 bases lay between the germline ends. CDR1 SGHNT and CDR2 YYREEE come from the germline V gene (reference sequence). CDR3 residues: CASSIGHGQETQYF. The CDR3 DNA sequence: TGTGCCAGCAGCATTGGGCATGGCCAAGAGACCCAGTACTTC.

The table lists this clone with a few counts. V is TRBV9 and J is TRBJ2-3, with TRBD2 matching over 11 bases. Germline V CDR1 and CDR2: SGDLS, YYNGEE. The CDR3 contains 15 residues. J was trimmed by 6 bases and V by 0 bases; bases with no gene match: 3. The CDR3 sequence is CASSVGASGGDTQYF. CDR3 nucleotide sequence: TGTGCCAGCAGCGTAGGGGCTAGCGGGGGGGATACGCAGTATTTT.

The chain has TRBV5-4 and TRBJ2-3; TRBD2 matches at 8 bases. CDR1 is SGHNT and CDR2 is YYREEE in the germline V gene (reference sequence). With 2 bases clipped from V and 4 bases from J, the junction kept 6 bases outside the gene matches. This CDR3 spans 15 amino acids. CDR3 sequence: CASSLRAGAPDTQYF. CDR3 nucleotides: TGTGCCAGCAGCTTACGAGCGGGAGCCCCAGATACGCAGTATTTT.

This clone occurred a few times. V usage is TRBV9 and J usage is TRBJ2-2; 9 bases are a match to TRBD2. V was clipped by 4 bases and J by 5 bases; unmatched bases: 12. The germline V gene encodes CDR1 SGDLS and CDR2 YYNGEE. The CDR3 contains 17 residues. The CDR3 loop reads CASSSRGRGGQTGELFF. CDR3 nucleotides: TGTGCCAGCAGCTCCCGGGGGCGGGGGGGCCAAACCGGGGAGCTGTTTTTT. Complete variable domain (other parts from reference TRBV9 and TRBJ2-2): DSGVTQTPKHLITATGQRVTLRCSPRSGDLSVYWYQQSLDQGLQFLIQYYNGEERAKGNILERFSAQQFPDLHSELNLSSLELGDSALYFCASSSRGRGGQTGELFFGEGSRLTVL.

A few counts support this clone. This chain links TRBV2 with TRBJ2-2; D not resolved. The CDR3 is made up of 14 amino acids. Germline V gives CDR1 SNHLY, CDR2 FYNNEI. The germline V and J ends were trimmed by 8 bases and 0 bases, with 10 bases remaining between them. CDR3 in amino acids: CASLQTSNTGELFF. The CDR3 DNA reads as TGTGCCAGCTTGCAGACTTCGAACACCGGGGAGCTGTTTTTT.

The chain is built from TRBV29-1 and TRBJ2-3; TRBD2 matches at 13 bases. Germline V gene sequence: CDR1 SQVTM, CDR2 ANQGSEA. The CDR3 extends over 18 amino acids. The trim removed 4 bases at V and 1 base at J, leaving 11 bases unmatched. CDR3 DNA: TGCAGCGTTGTCGGACTAGCGGGAGAAGATCGGGGCACAGATACGCAGTATTTT. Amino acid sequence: CSVVGLAGEDRGTDTQYF.

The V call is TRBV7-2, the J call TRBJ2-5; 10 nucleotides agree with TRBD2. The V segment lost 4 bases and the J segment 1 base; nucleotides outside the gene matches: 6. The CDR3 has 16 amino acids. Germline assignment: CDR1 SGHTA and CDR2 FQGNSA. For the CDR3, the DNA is TGTGCCAGCAGCTCCCCTAGCGGGGGTCCCCAAGAGACCCAGTACTTC. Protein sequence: CASSSPSGGPQETQYF.

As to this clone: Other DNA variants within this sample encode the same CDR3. CDR3 DNA: TGTGCCAGCAGCTTCCGGGGGGGCTACACCTTC. Translation: CASSFRGGYTF. The chain uses TRBV11-2 and TRBJ1-2, with a weak D call TRBD1 (5 bases). CDR3 length equals 11 residues. Germline V lookup: CDR1 SGHAT, CDR2 FQNNGV. Trimming cost V 3 bases and J 8 bases, with 7 bases left between them.

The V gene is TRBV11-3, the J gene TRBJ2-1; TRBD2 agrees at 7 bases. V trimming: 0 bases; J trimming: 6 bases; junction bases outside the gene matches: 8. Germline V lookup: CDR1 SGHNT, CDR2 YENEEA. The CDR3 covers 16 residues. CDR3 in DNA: TGTGCCAGCAGCTTAGATGGAGAAGGCGGGAGCAATGAGCAGTTCTTC. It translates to CASSLDGEGGSNEQFF.

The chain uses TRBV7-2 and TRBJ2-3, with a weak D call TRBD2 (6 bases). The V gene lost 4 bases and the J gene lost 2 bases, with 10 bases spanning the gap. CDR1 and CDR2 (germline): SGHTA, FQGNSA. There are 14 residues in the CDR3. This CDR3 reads CASSSGSYTDTQYF. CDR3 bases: TGTGCCAGCAGCTCCGGGAGCTACACAGATACGCAGTATTTT.

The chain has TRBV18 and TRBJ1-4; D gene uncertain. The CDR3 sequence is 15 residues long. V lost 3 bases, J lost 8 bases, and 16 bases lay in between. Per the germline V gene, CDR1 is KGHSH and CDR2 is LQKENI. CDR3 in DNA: TGTGCCAGCTCACCGCCCGGTATAACCGGGGAAAAACTGTTTTTT. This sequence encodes CASSPPGITGEKLFF.

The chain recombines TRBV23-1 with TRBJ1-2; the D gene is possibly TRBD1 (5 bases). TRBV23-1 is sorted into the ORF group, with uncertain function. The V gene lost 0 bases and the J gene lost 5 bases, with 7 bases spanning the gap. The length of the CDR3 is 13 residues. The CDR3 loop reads CASSQSGTYGYTF. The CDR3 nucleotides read TGCGCCAGCAGTCAATCGGGGACTTATGGCTACACCTTC.

In nucleotides, the CDR3 is TGTGCCTGGAGACAACGGGCGGGACCCGGTACAAACCACTATGGCTACACCTTC. It codes for CAWRQRAGPGTNHYGYTF. V and J are TRBV30 and TRBJ1-2, with D possibly being TRBD1 (5 bases). The CDR3 sequence is 18 residues long. Germline V lookup: CDR1 GTSNPN, CDR2 SVGIG (reference sequence). V was clipped by 3 bases and J by 3 bases, with 26 bases between them. Full variable domain (outside the CDR3, taken from reference TRBV30 and TRBJ1-2): SQTIHQWPATLVQPVGSPLSLECTVEGTSNPNLYWYRQAAGRGLQLLFYSVGIGQISSEVPQNLSASRPQDRQFILSSKKLLLSDSGFYLCAWRQRAGPGTNHYGYTFGSGTRLTVV.

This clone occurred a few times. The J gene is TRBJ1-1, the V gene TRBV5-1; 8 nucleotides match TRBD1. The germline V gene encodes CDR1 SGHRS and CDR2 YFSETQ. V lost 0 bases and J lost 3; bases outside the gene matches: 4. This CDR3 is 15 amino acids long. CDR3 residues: CASSLGTGWDTEAFF. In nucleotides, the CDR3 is TGCGCCAGCAGCTTGGGGACAGGGTGGGACACTGAAGCTTTCTTT.

CDR3 bases: TGTGCCAGCAGTTTCGGGGGAGATACGCAGTATTTT. Amino acids: CASSFGGDTQYF. The V gene is TRBV27, the J gene TRBJ2-3; tentatively, D is TRBD2 (6 bases). CDR1 is MNHEY, CDR2 SMNVEV, per germline (reference sequence). The CDR3 loop spans 12 amino acids. Trimming pared 3 bases from V and 5 bases from J, leaving 6 bases between.

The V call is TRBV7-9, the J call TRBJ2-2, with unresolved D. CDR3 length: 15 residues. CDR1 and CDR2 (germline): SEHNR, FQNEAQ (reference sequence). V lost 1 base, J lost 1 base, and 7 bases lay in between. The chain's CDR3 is CASSLGPLNTGELFF. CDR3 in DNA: TGTGCCAGCAGCTTAGGGCCCTTGAACACCGGGGAGCTGTTTTTT. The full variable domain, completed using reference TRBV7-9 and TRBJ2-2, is DTGVSQNPRHKITKRGQNVTFRCDPISEHNRLYWYRQTLGQGPEFLTYFQNEAQLEKSRLLSDRFSAERPKGSFSTLEIQRTEQGDSAMYLCASSLGPLNTGELFFGEGSRLTVL.

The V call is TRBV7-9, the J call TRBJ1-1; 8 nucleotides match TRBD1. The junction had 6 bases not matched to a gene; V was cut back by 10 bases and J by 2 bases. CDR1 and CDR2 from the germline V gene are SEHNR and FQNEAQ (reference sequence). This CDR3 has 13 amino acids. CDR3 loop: CATNRGTNTEAFF. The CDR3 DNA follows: TGTGCCACCAACAGGGGGACCAACACTGAAGCTTTCTTT. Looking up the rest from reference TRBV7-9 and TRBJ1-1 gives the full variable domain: DTGVSQNPRHKITKRGQNVTFRCDPISEHNRLYWYRQTLGQGPEFLTYFQNEAQLEKSRLLSDRFSAERPKGSFSTLEIQRTEQGDSAMYLCATNRGTNTEAFFGQGTRLTVV.

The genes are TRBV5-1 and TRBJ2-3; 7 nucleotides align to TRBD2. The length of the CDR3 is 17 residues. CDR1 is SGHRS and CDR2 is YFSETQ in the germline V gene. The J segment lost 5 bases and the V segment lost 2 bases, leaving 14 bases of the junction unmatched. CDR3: CASSLAGRFDLVDTQYF. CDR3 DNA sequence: TGCGCCAGCAGCTTAGCGGGAAGATTCGATTTGGTAGATACGCAGTATTTT.

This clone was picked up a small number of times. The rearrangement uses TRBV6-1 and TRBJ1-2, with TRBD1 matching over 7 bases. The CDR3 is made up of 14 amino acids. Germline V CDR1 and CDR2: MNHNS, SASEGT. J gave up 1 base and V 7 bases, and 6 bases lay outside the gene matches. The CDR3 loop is CASMPTGHNYGYTF. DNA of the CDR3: TGTGCCAGCATGCCGACAGGGCATAACTATGGCTACACCTTC.

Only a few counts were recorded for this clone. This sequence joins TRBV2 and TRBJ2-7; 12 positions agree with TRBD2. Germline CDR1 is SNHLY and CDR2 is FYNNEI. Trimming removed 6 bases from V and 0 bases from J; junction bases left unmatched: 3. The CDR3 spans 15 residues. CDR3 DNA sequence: TGTGCCAGCAGAAGACTAGCGGGGGTCTCCTACGAGCAGTACTTC. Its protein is CASRRLAGVSYEQYF.

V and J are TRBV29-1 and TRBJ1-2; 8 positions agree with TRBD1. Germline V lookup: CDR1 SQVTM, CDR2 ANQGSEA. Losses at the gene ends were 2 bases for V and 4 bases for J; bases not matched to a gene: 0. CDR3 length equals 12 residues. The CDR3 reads CSVETGGYGYTF. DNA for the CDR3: TGCAGCGTTGAAACAGGGGGCTATGGCTACACCTTC.